These T cell receptor beta chains were read from a single sample in a study of T-cell reconstitution after alpha-beta-depleted transplantation in children. MiXCR, run by TCRdb on the PCR reads, gives a single entry per CDR3 protein. The repertoire consists of about 830,000 distinct CDR3 sequences, with 15% to 20% occurring once and the leading ten covering approximately 5%. Specimen: PBMCs, mostly from graft donor cells, collected 360 days after TCRalphabeta/CD19-depleted stem cell transplant. The receptor set was obtained from a male patient under 18 who had a stem cell transplant for acute lymphoblastic leukemia, so the T cells may come from the graft donor. Both conserved end residues are part of each CDR3. A D gene is named only where the DNA matches it firmly. Size is stated for part of the rows, as once, few or many counts, or as a class when the clone is expanded.

clone_size | j_call | d_call | v_call | cdr3_nt | cdr3_aa
. | TRBJ2-7 | . | TRBV5-1 | TGCGCCAGCAGCCCTCGGGATCCCTACGAGCAGTACTTC | CASSPRDPYEQYF
few | TRBJ2-7 | . | TRBV20-1 | TGCAGTGCTAGAGACCGGGCCCTTTCCAACGAGCAGTACTTC | CSARDRALSNEQYF
. | TRBJ2-1 | TRBD2 | TRBV3-1 | TGTGCCAGCTGTCCGTTGAGGGTAGCGGGCCTCTACAATGAGCAGTTCTTC | CASCPLRVAGLYNEQFF
few | TRBJ2-1 | TRBD1 | TRBV5-5 | TGTGCCAGCAGCGGGACAGGGGCCAGGTCCTACAATGAGCAGTTCTTC | CASSGTGARSYNEQFF
. | TRBJ1-1 | . | TRBV5-1 | TGCGCCAGCAGCTTGGAAACCGGGACGGTAACTGAAGCTTTCTTT | CASSLETGTVTEAFF
many | TRBJ2-2 | . | TRBV27 | TGTGCCAGCAGTTCTTACCAGGGGACCGGGGAGCTGTTTTTT | CASSSYQGTGELFF
few | TRBJ2-7 | TRBD2 | TRBV7-2 | TGTGCCAGCAGTCTCTTAGCGGGACTTGTTTCCTACGAGCAGTACTTC | CASSLLAGLVSYEQYF
. | TRBJ2-7 | TRBD2 | TRBV12-3/TRBV12-4 | TGTGCCAGCAGGGCTAGCGGGAGAACGTCCTACGAGCAGTACTTC | CASRASGRTSYEQYF
. | TRBJ2-1 | . | TRBV12-3/TRBV12-4 | TGTGCCAGCAGTTCGGTTCGTGAGCAGTTCTTC | CASSSVREQFF
. | TRBJ2-1 | . | TRBV5-6 | TGTGCCAGCAGCTTGGTACAGACTCTATTCGATGAGCAGTTCTTC | CASSLVQTLFDEQFF
few | TRBJ2-1 | . | TRBV9 | TGTGCCAGCACCAGCAGCTCCTACAATGAGCAGTTCTTC | CASTSSSYNEQFF
few | TRBJ2-7 | . | TRBV6-4 | TGTGCCAGCAGCGGAACCCTCTTGGGGTCGGGCTACGAGCAGTACTTC | CASSGTLLGSGYEQYF
few | TRBJ2-7 | . | TRBV20-1 | TGCAGTGCTAGAGAGAGCGGAAGGTACGAGCAGTACTTC | CSARESGRYEQYF
many | TRBJ2-1 | . | TRBV6-5 | TGTGCCAGCAGTTACAGACGGACCGGACCACACAATGAGCAGTTCTTC | CASSYRRTGPHNEQFF
. | TRBJ2-7 | TRBD1 | TRBV20-1 | TGCAGTGCTAGAGGGACAGGGCTTACGGAGCAGTACTTC | CSARGTGLTEQYF
. | TRBJ2-1 | TRBD2 | TRBV6-5 | TGTGCCAGCAGTTACTTTCTAGCGGGGCCGGACAATGAGCAGTTCTTC | CASSYFLAGPDNEQFF